This T cell receptor (beta chain) was recovered during a study of vaccination and CD4 T cells after COVID-19. There are a few counts of this clonotype. The antigen remains undetermined. Sequencing of DNA taken from cultured CD4+ T cells relied on the Oncomine TCR Beta short-read assay. TCRdb recomputed calls from the PCR reads with MiXCR, one row per CDR3 protein. In the table there are about 9,700 distinct CDR3 sequences, roughly 70% of which are singletons. Treatment here: roughly 11-day PBMC culture with coronavirus spike peptide pools or control peptides (ViraFEST assay). The culture of some 2.1 million PBMCs per well included 9.5 to 10 IU/ml IL-2 and around 10 ug/ml peptide pools. V dropped 1 base and J dropped 6 bases, with 13 bases sitting between them. The CDR3 sequence is 15 residues long. Germline CDR1 is SEHNR and CDR2 is FQNEAQ (reference sequence).

The chain joins TRBV7-9 to TRBJ2-1; no firm D call. This sequence was found in a human donor who had recovered from COVID-19. Material: CD4+ T cells from blood, cultured in vitro. The CDR3 reads CASSLVPSSGNEQFF. Here the CDR3 DNA reads TGTGCCAGCAGCTTAGTCCCTTCCTCCGGCAATGAGCAGTTCTTC. Drawing the rest from reference TRBV7-9 and TRBJ2-1, the complete variable domain is DTGVSQNPRHKITKRGQNVTFRCDPISEHNRLYWYRQTLGQGPEFLTYFQNEAQLEKSRLLSDRFSAERPKGSFSTLEIQRTEQGDSAMYLCASSLVPSSGNEQFFGPGTRLTVL.